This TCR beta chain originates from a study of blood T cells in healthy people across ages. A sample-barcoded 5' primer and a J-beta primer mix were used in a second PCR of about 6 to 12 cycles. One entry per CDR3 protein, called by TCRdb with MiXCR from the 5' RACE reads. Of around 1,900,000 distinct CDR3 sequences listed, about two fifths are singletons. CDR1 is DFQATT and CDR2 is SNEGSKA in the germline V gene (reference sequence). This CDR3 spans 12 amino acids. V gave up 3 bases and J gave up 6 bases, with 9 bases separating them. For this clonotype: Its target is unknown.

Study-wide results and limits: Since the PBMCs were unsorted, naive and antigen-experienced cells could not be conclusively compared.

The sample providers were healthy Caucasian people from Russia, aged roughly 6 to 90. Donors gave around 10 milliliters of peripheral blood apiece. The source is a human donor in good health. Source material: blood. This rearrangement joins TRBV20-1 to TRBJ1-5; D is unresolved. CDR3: CSARIESQPQHF. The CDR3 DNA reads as TGCAGTGCTAGGATTGAGAGTCAGCCCCAGCATTTT.